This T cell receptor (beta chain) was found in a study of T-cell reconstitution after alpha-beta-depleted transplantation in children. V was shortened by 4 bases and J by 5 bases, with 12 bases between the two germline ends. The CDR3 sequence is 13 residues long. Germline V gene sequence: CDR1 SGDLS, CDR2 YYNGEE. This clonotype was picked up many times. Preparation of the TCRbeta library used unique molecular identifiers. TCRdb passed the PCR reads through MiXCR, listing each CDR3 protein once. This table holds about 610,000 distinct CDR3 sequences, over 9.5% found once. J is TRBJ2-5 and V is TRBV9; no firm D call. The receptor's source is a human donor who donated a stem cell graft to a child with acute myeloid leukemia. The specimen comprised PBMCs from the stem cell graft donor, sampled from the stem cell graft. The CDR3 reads CASSPPLLETQYF. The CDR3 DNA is TGTGCCAGCAGCCCACCTCTCCTGGAGACCCAGTACTTC. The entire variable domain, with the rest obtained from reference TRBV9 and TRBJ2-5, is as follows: DSGVTQTPKHLITATGQRVTLRCSPRSGDLSVYWYQQSLDQGLQFLIQYYNGEERAKGNILERFSAQQFPDLHSELNLSSLELGDSALYFCASSPPLLETQYFGPGTRLLVL.